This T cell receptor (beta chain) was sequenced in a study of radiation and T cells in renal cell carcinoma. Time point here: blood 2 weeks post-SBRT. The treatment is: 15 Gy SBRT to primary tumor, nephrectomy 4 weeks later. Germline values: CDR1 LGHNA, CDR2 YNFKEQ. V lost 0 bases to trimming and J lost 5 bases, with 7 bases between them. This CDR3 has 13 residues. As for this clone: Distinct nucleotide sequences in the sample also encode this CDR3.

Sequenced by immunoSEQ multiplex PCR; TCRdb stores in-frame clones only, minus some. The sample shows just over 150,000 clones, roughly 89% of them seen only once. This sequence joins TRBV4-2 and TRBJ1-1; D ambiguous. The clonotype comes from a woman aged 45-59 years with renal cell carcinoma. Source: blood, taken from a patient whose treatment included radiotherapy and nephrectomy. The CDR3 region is CASSQEGGTEAFF. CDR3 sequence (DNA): TGTGCCAGCAGCCAAGAAGGCGGGACTGAAGCTTTCTTT.